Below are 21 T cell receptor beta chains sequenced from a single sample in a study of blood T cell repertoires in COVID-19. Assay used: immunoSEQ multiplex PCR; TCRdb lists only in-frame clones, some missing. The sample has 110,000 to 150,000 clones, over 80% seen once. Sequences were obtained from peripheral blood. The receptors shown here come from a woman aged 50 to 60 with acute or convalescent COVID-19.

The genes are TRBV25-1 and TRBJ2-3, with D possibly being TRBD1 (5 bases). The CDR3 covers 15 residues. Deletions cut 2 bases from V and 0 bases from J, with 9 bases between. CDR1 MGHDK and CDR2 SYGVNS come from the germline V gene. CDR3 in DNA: TGTGCCAGCAGTGAAACTGGACATAGCACAGATACGCAGTATTTT. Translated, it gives CASSETGHSTDTQYF.

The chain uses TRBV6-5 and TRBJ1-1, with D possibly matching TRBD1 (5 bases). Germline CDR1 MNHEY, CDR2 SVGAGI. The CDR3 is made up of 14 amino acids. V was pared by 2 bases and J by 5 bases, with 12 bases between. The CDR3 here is CASSYLQGQTEAFF. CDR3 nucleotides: TGTGCCAGCAGTTACCTGCAGGGTCAGACTGAAGCTTTCTTT.

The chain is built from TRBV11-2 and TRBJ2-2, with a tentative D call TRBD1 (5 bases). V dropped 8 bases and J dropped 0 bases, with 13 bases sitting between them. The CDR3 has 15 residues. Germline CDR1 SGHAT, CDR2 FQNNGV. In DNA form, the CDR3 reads TGTGCCAGCGGAATGGACACCGCGAACACCGGGGAGCTGTTTTTT. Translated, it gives CASGMDTANTGELFF.

For the CDR3, the DNA is TGTGCCAGCAGCGTAGGTCTAGCGGGAGGGGGTGAGCAGTTCTTC. Its protein is CASSVGLAGGGEQFF. The gene calls are TRBV9 and TRBJ2-1; 12 bases are shared with TRBD2. This CDR3 has 15 amino acids. Germline CDR1 reads SGDLS; CDR2 reads YYNGEE. J lost 9 bases, V lost 0 bases, and 4 bases had no gene match.

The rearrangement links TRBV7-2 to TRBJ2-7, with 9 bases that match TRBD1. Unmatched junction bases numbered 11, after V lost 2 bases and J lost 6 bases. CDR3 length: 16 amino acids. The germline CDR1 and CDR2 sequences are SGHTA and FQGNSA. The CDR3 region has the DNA TGTGCCAGCAGCTTAAAGGTCTGGGGACAGGGCGGCGAGCAGTACTTC. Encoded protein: CASSLKVWGQGGEQYF.

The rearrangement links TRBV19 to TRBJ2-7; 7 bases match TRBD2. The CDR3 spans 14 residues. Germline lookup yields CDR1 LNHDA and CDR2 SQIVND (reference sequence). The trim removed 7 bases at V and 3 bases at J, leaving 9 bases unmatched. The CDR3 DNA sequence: TGTGCCAGTACCTCGGTGGGAGGGGACTACGAGCAGTACTTC. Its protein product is CASTSVGGDYEQYF.

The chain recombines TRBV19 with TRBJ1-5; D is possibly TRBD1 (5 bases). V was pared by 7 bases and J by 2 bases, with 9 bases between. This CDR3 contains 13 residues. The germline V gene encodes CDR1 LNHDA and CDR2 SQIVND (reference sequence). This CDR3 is CASTIQGNQPQHF. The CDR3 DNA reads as TGTGCCAGTACCATACAGGGCAATCAGCCCCAGCATTTT.

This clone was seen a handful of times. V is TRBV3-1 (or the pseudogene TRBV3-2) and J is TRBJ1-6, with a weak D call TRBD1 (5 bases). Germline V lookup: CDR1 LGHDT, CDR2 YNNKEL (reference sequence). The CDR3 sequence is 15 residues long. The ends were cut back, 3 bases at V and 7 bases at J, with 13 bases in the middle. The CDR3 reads CASSQVAGYNSPLHF. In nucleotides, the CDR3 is TGTGCCAGCAGCCAGGTGGCAGGGTACAATTCACCCCTCCACTTT.

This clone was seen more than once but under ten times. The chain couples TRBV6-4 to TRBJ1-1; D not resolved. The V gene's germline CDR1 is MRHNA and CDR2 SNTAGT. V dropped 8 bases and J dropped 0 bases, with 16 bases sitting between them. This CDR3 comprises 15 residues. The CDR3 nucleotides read TGTGCCAGCTCCCCGAGGTATGGAATGAACACTGAAGCTTTCTTT. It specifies CASSPRYGMNTEAFF.

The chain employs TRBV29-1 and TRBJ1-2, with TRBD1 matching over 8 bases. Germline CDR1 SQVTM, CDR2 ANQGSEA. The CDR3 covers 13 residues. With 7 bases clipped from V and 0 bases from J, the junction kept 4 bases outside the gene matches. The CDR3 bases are TGCAGCGCGTCGACAGGGGCTAACTATGGCTACACCTTC. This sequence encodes CSASTGANYGYTF.

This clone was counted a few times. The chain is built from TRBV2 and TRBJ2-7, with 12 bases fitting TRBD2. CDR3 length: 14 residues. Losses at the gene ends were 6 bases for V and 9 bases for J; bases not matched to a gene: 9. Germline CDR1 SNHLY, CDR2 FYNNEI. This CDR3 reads CASRPAGTSGSQYF. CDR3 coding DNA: TGTGCCAGCAGGCCAGCCGGGACTAGCGGGTCGCAGTACTTC.

The CDR3 loop is CASSSSETGFGADTQYF. Here the CDR3 DNA reads TGTGCCAGCAGCTCCTCAGAGACAGGGTTCGGGGCCGATACGCAGTATTTT. This rearrangement joins TRBV7-3 to TRBJ2-3; TRBD1 aligns across 7 bases. The length of the CDR3 is 17 residues. The V segment lost 4 bases and the J segment 6 bases; nucleotides outside the gene matches: 16. The germline V gene has CDR1 SGHTA and CDR2 FQGTGA.

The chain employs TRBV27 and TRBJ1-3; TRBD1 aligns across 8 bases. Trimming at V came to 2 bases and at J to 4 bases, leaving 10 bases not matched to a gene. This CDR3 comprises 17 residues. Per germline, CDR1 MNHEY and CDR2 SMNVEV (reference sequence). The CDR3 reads CASSLRGQGAGGNTIYF. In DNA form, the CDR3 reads TGTGCCAGCAGTTTAAGGGGGCAGGGGGCAGGGGGAAACACCATATATTTT.

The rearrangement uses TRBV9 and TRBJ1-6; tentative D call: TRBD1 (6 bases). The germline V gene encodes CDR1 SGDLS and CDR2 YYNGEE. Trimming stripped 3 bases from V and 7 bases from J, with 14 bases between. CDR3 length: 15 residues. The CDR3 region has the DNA TGTGCCAGCAGCGGAGACGGGACACTGAATTCACCCCTCCACTTT. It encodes CASSGDGTLNSPLHF. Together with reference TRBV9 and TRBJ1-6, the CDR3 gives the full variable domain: DSGVTQTPKHLITATGQRVTLRCSPRSGDLSVYWYQQSLDQGLQFLIQYYNGEERAKGNILERFSAQQFPDLHSELNLSSLELGDSALYFCASSGDGTLNSPLHFGNGTRLTVT.

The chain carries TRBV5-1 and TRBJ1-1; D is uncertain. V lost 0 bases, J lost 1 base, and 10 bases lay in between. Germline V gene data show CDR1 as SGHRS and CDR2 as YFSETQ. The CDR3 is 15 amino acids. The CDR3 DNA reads TGCGCCAGCAGCTTGGGATACGGTAAGAACACTGAAGCTTTCTTT. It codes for CASSLGYGKNTEAFF.

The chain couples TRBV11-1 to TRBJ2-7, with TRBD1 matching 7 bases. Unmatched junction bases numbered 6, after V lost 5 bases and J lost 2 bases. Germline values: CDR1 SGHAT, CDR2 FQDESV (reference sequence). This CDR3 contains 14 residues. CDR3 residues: CASSERDRTYEQYF. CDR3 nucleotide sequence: TGTGCCAGCAGCGAACGGGACAGAACCTACGAGCAGTACTTC.

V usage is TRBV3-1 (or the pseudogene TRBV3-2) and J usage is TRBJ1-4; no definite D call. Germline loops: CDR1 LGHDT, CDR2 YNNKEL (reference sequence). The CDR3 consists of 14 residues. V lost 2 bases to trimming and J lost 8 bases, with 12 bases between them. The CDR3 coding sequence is TGTGCCAGCAGCCAATTCCTGATTGCGGAAAAACTGTTTTTT. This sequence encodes CASSQFLIAEKLFF.

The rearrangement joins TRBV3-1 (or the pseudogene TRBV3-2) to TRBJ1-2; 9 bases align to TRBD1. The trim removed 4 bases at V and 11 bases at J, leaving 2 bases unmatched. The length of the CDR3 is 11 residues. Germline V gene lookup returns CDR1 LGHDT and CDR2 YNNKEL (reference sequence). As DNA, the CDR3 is TGTGCCAGCAGCCTACAGGGGGCGTACACCTTC. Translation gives CASSLQGAYTF.

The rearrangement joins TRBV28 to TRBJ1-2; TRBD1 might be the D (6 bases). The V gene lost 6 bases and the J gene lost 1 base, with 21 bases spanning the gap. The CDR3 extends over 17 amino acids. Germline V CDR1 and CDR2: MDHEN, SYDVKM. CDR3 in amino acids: CASRAPGTLRLNYGYTF. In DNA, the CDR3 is TGTGCCAGCAGGGCCCCCGGGACACTCCGTCTTAACTATGGCTACACCTTC.

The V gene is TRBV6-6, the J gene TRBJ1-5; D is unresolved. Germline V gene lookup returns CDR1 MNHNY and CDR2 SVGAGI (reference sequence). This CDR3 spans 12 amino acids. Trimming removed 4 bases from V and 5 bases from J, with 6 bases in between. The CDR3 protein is CASSSVDQPQHF. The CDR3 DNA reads TGTGCCAGCAGTTCAGTCGATCAGCCCCAGCATTTT.

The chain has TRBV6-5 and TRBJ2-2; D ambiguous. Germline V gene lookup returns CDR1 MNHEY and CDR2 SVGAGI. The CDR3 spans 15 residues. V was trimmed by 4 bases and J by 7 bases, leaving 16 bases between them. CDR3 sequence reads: CASSSLYRDGGELFF. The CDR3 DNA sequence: TGTGCCAGCAGTTCCCTCTACCGAGATGGCGGGGAGCTGTTTTTT.